This TCR beta chain was identified in a study of Tregs in tolerant kidney transplant recipients. Trimming removed 2 bases from V and 1 base from J; junction bases left unmatched: 6. Looked up from germline, CDR1 is SGHVS and CDR2 is FQNEAQ. This CDR3 has 16 residues. Study-level points and caveats: Findings come from small patient numbers and require larger validation.

This clone was recorded once. Antigen unknown. Sequencing was performed with immunoSEQ multiplex PCR; in TCRdb, only in-frame clones are kept and a portion is missing. The sample lists some 88,000 clones; around nine tenths were seen once. The chain recombines TRBV7-8 with TRBJ2-3, with 7 positions matching TRBD2. Sequencing used CD8+ T cells from blood. This TCR came from a human donor in good health. CDR3 coding DNA: TGTGCCAGCAGCTTACGTGGCGGGGGAGGCACAGATACGCAGTATTTT. Protein sequence: CASSLRGGGGTDTQYF.